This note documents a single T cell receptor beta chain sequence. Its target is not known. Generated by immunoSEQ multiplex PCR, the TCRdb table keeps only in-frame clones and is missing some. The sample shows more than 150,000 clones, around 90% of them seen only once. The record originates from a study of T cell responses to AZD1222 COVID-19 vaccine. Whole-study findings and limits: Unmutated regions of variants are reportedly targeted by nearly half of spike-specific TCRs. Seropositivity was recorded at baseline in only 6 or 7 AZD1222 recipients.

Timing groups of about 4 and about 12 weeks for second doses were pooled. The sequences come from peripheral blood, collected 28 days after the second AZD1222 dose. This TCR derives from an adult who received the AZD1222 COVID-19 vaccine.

The chain's CDR3 is CATSDFQGFDEQFF. CDR3 nucleotide sequence: TGTGCCACCAGTGATTTCCAGGGGTTCGATGAGCAGTTCTTC. The chain employs TRBV24-1 and TRBJ2-1; possibly TRBD1 for D (6 bases). The germline V and J ends were trimmed by 1 base and 8 bases, with 11 bases remaining between them. The CDR3 runs 14 residues. Germline V gene sequence: CDR1 KGHDR, CDR2 SFDVKD.